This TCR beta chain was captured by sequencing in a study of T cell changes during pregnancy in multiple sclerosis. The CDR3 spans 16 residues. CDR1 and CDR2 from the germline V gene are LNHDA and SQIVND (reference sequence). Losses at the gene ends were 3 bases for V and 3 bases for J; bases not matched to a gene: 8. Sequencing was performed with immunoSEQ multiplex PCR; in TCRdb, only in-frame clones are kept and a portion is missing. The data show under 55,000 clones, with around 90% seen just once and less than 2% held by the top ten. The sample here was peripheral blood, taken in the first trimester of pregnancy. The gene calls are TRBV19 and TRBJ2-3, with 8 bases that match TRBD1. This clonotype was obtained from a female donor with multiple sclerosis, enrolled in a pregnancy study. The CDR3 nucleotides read TGTGCCAGTAGTATCGGGGGACAGGCAACGACAGATACGCAGTATTTT. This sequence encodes CASSIGGQATTDTQYF.